A selection of T cell receptor beta chains follows, all from one sample in a study of T-cell memory formation after mild COVID-19. MiXCR, applied by TCRdb to the 5' RACE reads, yields one record per CDR3 protein. The sample yields 150,000 to 200,000 distinct CDR3 sequences, 16% seen once. What was sequenced was PBMCs or a T cell subset sorted from them (not recorded which). These receptors were obtained from an adult woman who had mild COVID-19 (a few samples of this study predate the infection). Cell type and time point are not known. CDR3s include the opening cysteine and the closing phenylalanine or tryptophan. D genes are given only for firm matches. Clone size, where shown, is once, few, many, or a class for clones that have expanded.

>TRBJ1-3|NA|TRBV12-3/TRBV12-4|NA
CASSLDGFSGNTIYF
TGTGCCAGCAGTCTCGACGGCTTCTCTGGAAACACCATATATTTT
>TRBJ2-1|few|TRBV5-1|NA
CASSLANGVAYNEQFF
TGCGCCAGCAGCTTGGCCAACGGGGTAGCGTACAATGAGCAGTTCTTC
>TRBJ2-7|few|TRBV7-9|TRBD2
CASSLNSGRAATYEQYF
TGTGCCAGCAGCTTGAATAGCGGGAGGGCCGCTACCTACGAGCAGTACTTC
>TRBJ2-1|few|TRBV9|TRBD2
CASSVAGGGNEQFF
TGTGCCAGCAGCGTAGCGGGGGGAGGCAATGAGCAGTTCTTC
>TRBJ2-7|few|TRBV3-1|TRBD1
CASSQIGQGRDEQYF
TGTGCCAGCAGCCAAATCGGACAGGGGCGGGACGAGCAGTACTTC
>TRBJ2-3|few|TRBV5-1|TRBD2
CASSFRLAGDTDTQYF
TGCGCCAGCAGCTTTCGACTAGCGGGGGACACAGATACGCAGTATTTT
>TRBJ2-3|few|TRBV5-4|TRBD2
CASSLGGPSGRPDTQYF
TGTGCCAGCAGCCTCGGGGGCCCTAGCGGGAGGCCAGATACGCAGTATTTT
>TRBJ2-3|many|TRBV27|NA
CASSLGLSTDTQYF
TGTGCCAGCAGTCTAGGCTTGAGCACAGATACGCAGTATTTT
>TRBJ2-3|few|TRBV6-5|NA
CASSYGRGGDTQYF
TGTGCCAGCAGTTACGGCCGTGGGGGAGATACGCAGTATTTT
>TRBJ2-1|few|TRBV20-1|TRBD2
CSARVRDYVFGQFF
TGCAGTGCTAGAGTCCGGGACTACGTATTCGGGCAGTTCTTC
>TRBJ1-1|few|TRBV7-9|NA
CASSSSQGGAFF
TGTGCCAGCAGCTCTTCACAGGGTGGAGCTTTCTTT
>TRBJ2-6|few|TRBV7-3|NA
CASSTGPISGANVLTF
TGTGCCAGCAGCACCGGACCGATCTCTGGGGCCAACGTCCTGACTTTC
>TRBJ1-5|NA|TRBV6-5|NA
CASRSGARSQPQHF
TGTGCCAGCAGATCGGGGGCGCGGAGTCAGCCCCAGCATTTT
>TRBJ1-1|many|TRBV12-3/TRBV12-4|NA
CASSLQGLNTEAFF
TGTGCCAGCAGTTTACAGGGGTTGAACACTGAAGCTTTCTTT
>TRBJ2-5|NA|TRBV18|NA
CASSPPKTGLQETQYF
TGTGCCAGCTCACCACCGAAGACAGGTCTACAAGAGACCCAGTACTTC
>TRBJ2-2|few|TRBV5-1|NA
CASSLVTGLAAGELFF
TGCGCCAGCAGCTTGGTAACCGGGTTGGCCGCCGGGGAGCTGTTTTTT
>TRBJ2-7|few|TRBV7-8|NA
CASSSQGRATYEQYF
TGTGCCAGCAGCTCACAGGGCAGAGCCACCTACGAGCAGTACTTC
>TRBJ2-5|NA|TRBV24-1|NA
CATSGRLAKTQYF
TGTGCCACCAGCGGACGGCTTGCTAAGACCCAGTACTTC
>TRBJ2-1|few|TRBV9|NA
CASSVVPLILSDLEQFF
TGTGCCAGCAGCGTAGTCCCTCTAATATTATCGGATCTCGAGCAGTTCTTC
>TRBJ1-1|NA|TRBV12-3/TRBV12-4|NA
CASSPAPGGAFF
TGTGCCAGCAGCCCCGCCCCCGGTGGGGCTTTCTTT
>TRBJ2-2|many|TRBV12-3/TRBV12-4|NA
CASSLDPATGELFF
TGTGCCAGCAGTTTAGACCCAGCAACCGGGGAGCTGTTTTTT
>TRBJ2-1|NA|TRBV20-1|TRBD2
CSARRAGGPPSNEQFF
TGCAGTGCTAGACGGGCGGGAGGGCCACCGAGCAATGAGCAGTTCTTC
>TRBJ2-7|NA|TRBV7-9|NA
CASSLSDASQYF
TGTGCCAGCAGCTTATCGGATGCCTCGCAGTACTTC
>TRBJ2-7|NA|TRBV5-4|TRBD2
CASSPGTSRAYEQYF
TGTGCCAGCAGCCCCGGGACTAGCAGAGCCTACGAGCAGTACTTC
>TRBJ2-3|many|TRBV4-1|TRBD2
CASSPGPRGGRGPDTQYF
TGCGCCAGCAGCCCGGGCCCGCGGGGGGGCCGCGGGCCTGATACGCAGTATTTT
>TRBJ1-6|NA|TRBV6-5|NA
CASSYDSSSYNSPLHF
TGTGCCAGCAGTTACGACTCAAGCTCCTATAATTCACCCCTCCACTTT
>TRBJ1-2|NA|TRBV6-5|NA
CASRGGRYGYTF
TGTGCCAGCAGGGGAGGGAGGTATGGCTACACCTTC
>TRBJ2-1|NA|TRBV7-2|NA
CASSPLGSGPWEQFF
TGTGCCAGCAGCCCCTTGGGTAGCGGTCCTTGGGAGCAGTTCTTC
>TRBJ1-1|NA|TRBV7-9|NA
CASSQGGTEAFF
TGTGCCAGCAGCCAAGGGGGTACTGAAGCTTTCTTT
>TRBJ2-6|NA|TRBV20-1|NA
CSARFGANVLTF
TGCAGTGCTAGATTCGGGGCCAACGTCCTGACTTTC
>TRBJ2-5|few|TRBV29-1|NA
CSVGWTAEETQYF
TGCAGCGTTGGGTGGACAGCCGAAGAGACCCAGTACTTC